This TCR beta chain was observed in a study of T cells in narcolepsy. Study-wide context: Enrolled donors included narcolepsy type 1 or type 2 patients and healthy controls. Overall study findings and caveats: HCRT-specific and TRIB2-specific autoreactive clonotypes appeared among same-patient CSF and blood CD4+ clonotypes. Autoreactive clone sequences were missing from some blood memory CD4+ repertoires. Healthy controls reportedly lacked the autoreactive clonotypes serially found in patients' blood.

About this clone: The antigen is undetermined.

V gave up 1 base and J gave up 4 bases, with 7 bases separating them. Germline lookup yields CDR1 LNHDA and CDR2 SQIVND (reference sequence). This CDR3 is 14 amino acids long. Some clones are missing from TCRdb's copy, which holds only in-frame ones; the method was immunoSEQ multiplex PCR. Found here are about 40,000 clones, about 85% of them singletons; the top ten hold around 1.6%. The TCR was taken from a human donor with narcolepsy. What was sequenced was CD45RA- memory CD4+ T cells from PBMCs. This chain uses TRBV19 with TRBJ2-2; D not certain. The CDR3, as DNA: TGTGCCAGTAGTATAGGTCTGGGCACCGGGGAGCTGTTTTTT. The encoded protein is CASSIGLGTGELFF.